What follows is one T cell receptor beta chain and its context. Its specificity is unknown. These data belong to a study of a mutant IDH1 vaccine in newly diagnosed glioma. Overall study context: Vaccines were begun 4-6 weeks after radiotherapy alone, or with temozolomide cycles. Patients were pretreated with radiotherapy, temozolomide, or both, mostly both. Study observations and caveats: Any relationship between pseudoprogression and changes in top peripheral T cell clonotypes seemed absent.

The time point denotes: week 5, during vaccination. Topical imiquimod was applied with each vaccine dose, which held 300 ug of mutant IDH1 20-mer peptide. Sequencing was performed with immunoSEQ multiplex PCR; in TCRdb, only in-frame clones are kept and a portion is missing. This sample has approximately 51,000 clones, with approximately 78% found just once. This material consisted of PBMCs, taken from a glioma patient whose treatment included an IDH1 peptide vaccine. This clonotype originated in a woman aged 40 to 50 with glioma.

The CDR3 spells CASSPGARGYTF. The CDR3 bases are TGTGCCAGCAGTCCCGGAGCTCGGGGCTACACCTTC. V usage is TRBV7-2 and J usage is TRBJ1-2; D not certain. This CDR3 has 12 amino acids. The germline V gene encodes CDR1 SGHTA and CDR2 FQGNSA. V lost 6 bases and J 8 bases, leaving 13 bases between the germline ends.